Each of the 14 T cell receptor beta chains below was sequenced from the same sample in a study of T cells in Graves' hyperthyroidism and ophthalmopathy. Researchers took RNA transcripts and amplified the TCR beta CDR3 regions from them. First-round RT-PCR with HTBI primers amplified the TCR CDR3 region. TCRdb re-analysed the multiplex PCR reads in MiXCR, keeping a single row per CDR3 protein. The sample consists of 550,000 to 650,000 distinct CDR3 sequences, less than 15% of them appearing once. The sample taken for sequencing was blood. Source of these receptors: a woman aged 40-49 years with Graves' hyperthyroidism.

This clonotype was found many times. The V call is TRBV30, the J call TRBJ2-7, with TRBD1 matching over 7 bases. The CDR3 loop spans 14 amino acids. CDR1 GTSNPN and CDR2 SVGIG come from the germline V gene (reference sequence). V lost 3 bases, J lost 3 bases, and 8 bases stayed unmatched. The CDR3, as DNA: TGTGCCTGGAGCCGAGGACAGGTTTACTACGAGCAGTACTTC. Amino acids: CAWSRGQVYYEQYF.

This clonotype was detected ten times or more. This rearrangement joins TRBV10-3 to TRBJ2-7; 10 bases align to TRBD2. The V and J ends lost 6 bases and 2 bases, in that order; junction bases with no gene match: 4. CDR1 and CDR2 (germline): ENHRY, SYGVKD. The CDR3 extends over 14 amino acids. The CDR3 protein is CAIRRTSGTYEQYF. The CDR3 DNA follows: TGTGCCATCAGGAGGACTAGCGGTACCTACGAGCAGTACTTC.

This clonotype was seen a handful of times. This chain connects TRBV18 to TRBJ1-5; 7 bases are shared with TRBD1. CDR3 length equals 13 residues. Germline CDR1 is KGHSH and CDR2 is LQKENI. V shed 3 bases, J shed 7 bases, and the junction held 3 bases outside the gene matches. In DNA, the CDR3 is TGTGCCAGCTCACCGACAGGGACACAGCCCCAGCATTTT. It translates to CASSPTGTQPQHF. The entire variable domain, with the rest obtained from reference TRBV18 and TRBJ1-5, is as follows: NAGVMQNPRHLVRRRGQEARLRCSPMKGHSHVYWYRQLPEEGLKFMVYLQKENIIDESGMPKERFSAEFPKEGPSILRIQQVVRGDSAAYFCASSPTGTQPQHFGDGTRLSIL.

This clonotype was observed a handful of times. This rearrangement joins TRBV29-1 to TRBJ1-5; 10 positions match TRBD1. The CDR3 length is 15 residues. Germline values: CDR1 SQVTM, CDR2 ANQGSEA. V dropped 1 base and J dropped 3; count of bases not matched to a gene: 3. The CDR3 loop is CSVEVGQGVNQPQHF. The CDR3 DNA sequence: TGCAGCGTTGAAGTAGGACAGGGGGTCAATCAGCCCCAGCATTTT.

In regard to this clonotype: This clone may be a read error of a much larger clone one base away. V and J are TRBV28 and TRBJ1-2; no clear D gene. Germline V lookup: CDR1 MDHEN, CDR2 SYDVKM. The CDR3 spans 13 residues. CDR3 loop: CASRLTTEDGCTF. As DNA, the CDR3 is TGTGCCAGCAGATTGACGACTGAAGATGGCTGCACCTTC.

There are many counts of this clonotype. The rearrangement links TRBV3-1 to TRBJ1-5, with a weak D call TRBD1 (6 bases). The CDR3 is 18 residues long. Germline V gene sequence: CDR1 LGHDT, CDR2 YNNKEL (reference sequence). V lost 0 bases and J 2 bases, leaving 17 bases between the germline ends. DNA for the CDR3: TGTGCCAGCAGCCAAGATGGGGGCATTTCAGGGGGCAATCAGCCCCAGCATTTT. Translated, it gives CASSQDGGISGGNQPQHF.

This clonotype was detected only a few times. CDR3 in DNA: TGTGCCAGCAGCTTACCGGCTACTGGAAACACCATATATTTT. This sequence encodes CASSLPATGNTIYF. The chain links TRBV13 to TRBJ1-3; D remains ambiguous. Germline loops: CDR1 PRHDT, CDR2 FYEKMQ (reference sequence). The CDR3 runs to 14 residues. The V gene lost 2 bases and the J gene lost 2 bases, with 7 bases spanning the gap.

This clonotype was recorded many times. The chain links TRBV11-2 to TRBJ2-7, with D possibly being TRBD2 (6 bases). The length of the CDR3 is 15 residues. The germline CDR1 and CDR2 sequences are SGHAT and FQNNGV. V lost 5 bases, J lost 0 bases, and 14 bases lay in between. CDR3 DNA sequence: TGTGCCAGCAGCGACATTAGCGGCTCCTCCTACGAGCAGTACTTC. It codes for CASSDISGSSYEQYF.

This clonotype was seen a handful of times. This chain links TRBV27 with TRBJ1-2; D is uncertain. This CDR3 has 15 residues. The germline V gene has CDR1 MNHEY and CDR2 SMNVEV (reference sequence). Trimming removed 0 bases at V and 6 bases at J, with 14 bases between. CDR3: CASSLSMGIDDGYTF. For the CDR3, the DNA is TGTGCCAGCAGTTTATCGATGGGTATTGACGATGGCTACACCTTC.

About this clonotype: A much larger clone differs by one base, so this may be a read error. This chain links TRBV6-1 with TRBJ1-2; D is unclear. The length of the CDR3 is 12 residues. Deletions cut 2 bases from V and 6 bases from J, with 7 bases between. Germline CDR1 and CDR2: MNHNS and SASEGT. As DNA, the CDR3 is TGTGCCAGCAGTGAAATGACCCATGGCTACACCTTC. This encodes CASSEMTHGYTF.

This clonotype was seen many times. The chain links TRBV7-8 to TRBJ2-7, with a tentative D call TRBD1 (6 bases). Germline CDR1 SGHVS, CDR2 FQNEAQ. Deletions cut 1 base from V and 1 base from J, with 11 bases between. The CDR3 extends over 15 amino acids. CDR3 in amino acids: CASSLDPGQSYEQYF. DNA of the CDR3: TGTGCCAGCAGCTTAGATCCTGGACAGTCCTACGAGCAGTACTTC.

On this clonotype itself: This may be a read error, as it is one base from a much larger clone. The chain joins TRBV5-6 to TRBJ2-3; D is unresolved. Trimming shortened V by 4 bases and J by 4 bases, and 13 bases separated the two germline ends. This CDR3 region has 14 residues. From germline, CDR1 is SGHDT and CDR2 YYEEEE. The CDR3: CASSGEIQSDTQYF. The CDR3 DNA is TGTGCCAGCAGCGGGGAAATCCAGTCAGATACGCAGTATTTT.

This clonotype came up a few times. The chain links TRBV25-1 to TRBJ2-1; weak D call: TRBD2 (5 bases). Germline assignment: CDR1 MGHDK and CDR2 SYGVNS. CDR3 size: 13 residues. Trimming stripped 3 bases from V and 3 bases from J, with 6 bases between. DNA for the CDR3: TGTGCCAGCAGTGAGGAGGACTACAATGAGCAGTTCTTC. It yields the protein CASSEEDYNEQFF. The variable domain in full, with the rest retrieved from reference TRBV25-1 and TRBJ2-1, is EADIYQTPRYLVIGTGKKITLECSQTMGHDKMYWYQQDPGMELHLIHYSYGVNSTEKGDLSSESTVSRIRTEHFPLTLESARPSHTSQYLCASSEEDYNEQFFGPGTRLTVL.

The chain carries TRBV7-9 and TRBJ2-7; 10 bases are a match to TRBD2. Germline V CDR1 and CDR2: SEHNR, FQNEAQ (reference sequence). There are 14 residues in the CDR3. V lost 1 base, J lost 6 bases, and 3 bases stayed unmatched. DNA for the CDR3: TGTGCCAGCAGCTTAGACGGGACTAGCGTCGAGCAGTACTTC. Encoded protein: CASSLDGTSVEQYF.